This TCR beta chain was captured by sequencing in a study of CXCR3-negative and CXCR3-positive naive CD8 T cells (dated by TCRdb to about 2019). The study in broad terms: In total, 120 million to 150 million TRB reads were obtained, corresponding to roughly 1.5 +/- 0.3 million reads per library. Diversity and physicochemical repertoire analyses covered roughly ten donors pooled from two independent experiments. The TRBV-TRBJ cluster analysis covered naive subsets from several donors and memory cells from 3 donors. Beyond this particular receptor, the publication reports: Similar TRBV-TRBJ usage was shown by naive CXCR3-negative and CXCR3-positive cells from the same donor, whereas distinct patterns were shown by memory cells. TRB CDR3s from CXCR3-positive naive cells showed higher hydrophobicity (lower Kidera factor 4), lower energy, and higher strength and volume indices than CXCR3-negative naive cells. Repertoire diversity was comparably high in both naive subsets but much lower in memory CD8+ T cells. Because surface CD5, which is linked to self-reactivity in mice, was comparable between the naive subsets, TCR interaction strength was also inferred from TRB CDR3 physicochemical properties. Freshly isolated PBMCs were used for most assays because CXCR3 expression went down partially after cryopreservation.

For each CD8+ T cell subset, flow sorting was done in triplicate, and 300,000 or so cells per subset went directly into RLT lysis buffer. Naive CD8+ T cells were defined stringently as CD45RO-CCR7+CD27+CD95- to exclude memory contaminants. Peripheral blood mononuclear cells were isolated from buffy coats by standard density gradient centrifugation. Naive CXCR3-negative and CXCR3-positive CD8+ T cells were flow-sorted using a FACSAria III. Total RNA was extracted from sorted cells with an RNeasy Mini Kit. Instrument on record: NextSeq 550. The Human TCR Profiling Kit (MiLaboratory) was used to prepare UMI-labeled 5' RACE TRB cDNA libraries. The full amount of extracted RNA was used for cDNA synthesis, and the full amount of resulting cDNA was used for PCR amplification. Libraries were prepared in parallel using an identical number of PCR cycles. The source study handled its data this way. With a minimum of two reads required per UMI, MIGEC and MiXCR pulled out about 50,000 +/- 10,000 unique UMI-labeled TRB cDNA molecules from each library. Each library averaged around 42,000 +/- 9,900 functional in-frame TRB CDR3 nucleotide clonotypes without stop codons. After downsampling to 5000 UMI-labeled TRB molecules per sample, diversity metrics such as normalized Shannon-Wiener and Chao1 were calculated in VDJtools. VDJtools was used to calculate clonotype-size-weighted physicochemical properties of the central five CDR3 residues, namely interaction energy, strength, volume and Kidera factor 4. After the reads were reprocessed by TCRdb, one entry was made per CDR3 protein sequence, with no DNA. For this entry, the V and J calls and clone size follow TCRdb and not the study's own pipeline. The data table for this sample lists about 82,000 distinct CDR3 sequences. The ten biggest clones cover 0.85% to 1.4% of the sample.

The CDR3 numbers 13 residues from cysteine through phenylalanine. A DNA sequence was not provided. For CDR1 and CDR2, the germline V gene (reference sequence) lists SEHNR and FQNEAQ. Of note for this clonotype: Its antigen target is currently unknown.

The sequence was collected from a human donor in good health. Some clones in this sample may be carry-over from other donors' samples. This sequence uses TRBV7-9 and TRBJ2-7; TCRdb's assignment of TRBD1 cannot be checked, as there is no DNA. The sample consisted of naive CXCR3- CD8+ T cells from blood. The cell subset or site label, as the study defines it: CD45RO-CCR7+CD27+CD95- naive CD8+ T cells lacking CXCR3 (TNR3-). The CDR3 here reads CASSQGASYEQYF.